These 23 T cell receptor beta chains came from one sample sequenced in a study of control samples from healthy donors and cancer patients. Here immunoSEQ multiplex PCR was the method, and the copy in TCRdb shows in-frame clones only, minus some. The profile covers roughly 99,000 clones, with around 80% appearing a single time and about 2% taken by the ten largest. The specimen sequenced was blood. These receptors were collected from a man aged 55 to 70 in good health.

The chain has TRBV12-3 or TRBV12-4 and TRBJ1-1; D possibly corresponds to TRBD1 (6 bases). This CDR3 has 13 amino acids. The V and J ends lost 3 bases and 10 bases respectively, with 15 bases between them. The CDR3, as DNA: TGTGCCAGCAGTTTTATTGATCGGGGGCCAGCTTTCTTT. Translated, it gives CASSFIDRGPAFF.

The J gene is TRBJ2-1, the V gene TRBV11-2; TRBD2 aligns across 10 bases. Germline V CDR1 and CDR2: SGHAT, FQNNGV. The junction had 8 bases not matched to a gene; V was cut back by 4 bases and J by 8 bases. The CDR3 extends over 15 amino acids. CDR3 loop: CASSSHGLADDEQFF. The CDR3 coding sequence is TGTGCCAGCAGCTCCCACGGACTAGCGGACGATGAGCAGTTCTTC. The full variable domain, in which reference TRBV11-2 and TRBJ2-1 provide the parts outside the CDR3, is EAGVAQSPRYKIIEKRQSVAFWCNPISGHATLYWYQQILGQGPKLLIQFQNNGVVDDSQLPKDRFSAERLKGVDSTLKIQPAKLEDSAVYLCASSSHGLADDEQFFGPGTRLTVL.

This chain joins TRBV3-1 (or the pseudogene TRBV3-2) and TRBJ2-7, with a possible D match to TRBD1 (5 bases). In germline, CDR1 is LGHDT, CDR2 YNNKEL (reference sequence). V lost 3 bases and J lost 2, with 5 bases in between. This CDR3 spans 12 amino acids. CDR3 residues: CASSHRAYEQYF. CDR3 coding DNA: TGTGCCAGCAGCCACAGGGCCTACGAGCAGTACTTC.

The V and J genes are TRBV30 and TRBJ1-2; 7 bases fit TRBD1. Germline CDR1 GTSNPN, CDR2 SVGIG (reference sequence). V lost 0 bases and J lost 4; bases outside the gene matches: 2. This CDR3 region has 13 residues. This CDR3 reads CAWSVGQLYGYTF. The CDR3 DNA reads as TGTGCCTGGAGTGTGGGACAGCTCTATGGCTACACCTTC.

The chain uses TRBV1 and TRBJ1-4. TRBV1 is designated a pseudogene. The CDR3 totals 18 residues. CDR3 loop: CTSSQDSGQRRYTEKLFF. CDR3 sequence (DNA): TGCACCAGCAGCCAAGATAGTGGGCAGCGGAGATACACCGAAAAACTGTTTTTT.

The chain carries TRBV3-1 (or the pseudogene TRBV3-2) and TRBJ2-2; no definite D call. The CDR3 has 15 residues. Germline assignment: CDR1 LGHDT and CDR2 YNNKEL (reference sequence). Trimming pared 2 bases from V and 0 bases from J, leaving 7 bases between. This CDR3 is CASSQRQTNTGELFF. The CDR3 DNA is TGTGCCAGCAGCCAAAGGCAGACGAACACCGGGGAGCTGTTTTTT.

The CDR3 is CASGRYNQPQHF. In DNA form, the CDR3 reads TGTGCCAGCGGCAGATACAATCAGCCCCAGCATTTT. The chain links TRBV28 to TRBJ1-5; the D is unclear. CDR3 size: 12 residues. CDR1 MDHEN and CDR2 SYDVKM come from the germline V gene. V was cut by 8 bases and J by 3 bases, with 8 bases left in between.

This clone came up a few times. The chain joins TRBV3-1 (or the pseudogene TRBV3-2) to TRBJ1-1; TRBD1 matches 7 bases. The J segment lost 2 bases and the V segment lost 4 bases, leaving 7 bases of the junction unmatched. Germline loops: CDR1 LGHDT, CDR2 YNNKEL (reference sequence). This CDR3 region has 15 residues. CDR3 bases: TGTGCCAGCAGCCGAAGGACAGGACAAAACACTGAAGCTTTCTTT. This sequence encodes CASSRRTGQNTEAFF.

V and J are TRBV5-1 and TRBJ2-3; the match to TRBD2 covers 7 bases. Germline V gene sequence: CDR1 SGHRS, CDR2 YFSETQ. J gave up 5 bases and V 1 base, and 7 bases lay outside the gene matches. The CDR3 covers 15 residues. CDR3 nucleotides: TGCGCCAGCAGCTTGATGGCGGGAGTAAAAGATACGCAGTATTTT. Its translation is CASSLMAGVKDTQYF.

The chain joins TRBV29-1 to TRBJ2-7; 7 bases are shared with TRBD2. Germline V CDR1 and CDR2: SQVTM, ANQGSEA. The CDR3 contains 11 residues. The J segment lost 5 bases and the V segment lost 4 bases, leaving 2 bases of the junction unmatched. CDR3 sequence reads: CSVARGDEQYF. In DNA, the CDR3 is TGCAGCGTTGCCCGGGGGGACGAGCAGTACTTC.

The chain carries TRBV19 and TRBJ2-7, with 13 bases identical to TRBD2. V trimming: 5 bases; J trimming: 6 bases; junction bases outside the gene matches: 7. This CDR3 comprises 15 residues. In germline, CDR1 is LNHDA, CDR2 SQIVND (reference sequence). CDR3 sequence reads: CASSETSGGTREQYF. The CDR3 DNA sequence: TGTGCCAGTAGTGAGACTAGCGGGGGGACTCGCGAGCAGTACTTC.

This clone was seen a single time. This chain joins TRBV5-1 and TRBJ1-1; D gene uncertain. The germline V gene encodes CDR1 SGHRS and CDR2 YFSETQ. The V and J ends lost 0 bases and 0 bases respectively, with 9 bases between them. The CDR3 has 15 residues. The CDR3 coding sequence is TGCGCCAGCAGCTTGGTTGGAGGCATGAACACTGAAGCTTTCTTT. Amino acid sequence: CASSLVGGMNTEAFF. Filled out from reference TRBV5-1 and TRBJ1-1, the complete variable domain reads KAGVTQTPRYLIKTRGQQVTLSCSPISGHRSVSWYQQTPGQGLQFLFEYFSETQRNKGNFPGRFSGRQFSNSRSEMNVSTLELGDSALYLCASSLVGGMNTEAFFGQGTRLTVV.

This chain connects TRBV4-1 to TRBJ2-3, with D unclear. V lost 1 base and J lost 2, with 16 bases in between. Germline CDR1 MGHRA, CDR2 YSYEKL. The CDR3 is 17 residues long. The CDR3 protein is CASSQVGPPVVTDTQYF. For the CDR3, the DNA is TGCGCCAGCAGCCAAGTAGGGCCCCCAGTCGTCACAGATACGCAGTATTTT.

This chain uses TRBV16 with TRBJ2-5; D is unresolved. V was cut by 0 bases and J by 2 bases, with 7 bases left in between. The CDR3 runs to 14 residues. CDR1 is KGHSY, CDR2 FQNENV, per germline. The CDR3 reads CASSQSTSQETQYF. For the CDR3, the DNA is TGTGCCAGCAGCCAATCGACCAGTCAAGAGACCCAGTACTTC.

V is TRBV5-1 and J is TRBJ2-3; D may match TRBD1 or TRBD2 (5 bases each). The germline V gene encodes CDR1 SGHRS and CDR2 YFSETQ. V was trimmed by 2 bases and J by 1 base, leaving 11 bases between them. This CDR3 region has 15 residues. CDR3 coding DNA: TGCGCCAGCAGCTTTCAGGGACGGGGCACAGATACGCAGTATTTT. This codes for CASSFQGRGTDTQYF.

CDR3 loop: CASSESQGPYEQYF. The CDR3 DNA reads as TGTGCCAGCAGTGAGAGTCAGGGACCCTACGAGCAGTACTTC. The gene calls are TRBV6-4 and TRBJ2-7; D might be TRBD1 or TRBD2, each matching 5 bases. V lost 3 bases, J lost 2 bases, and 11 bases lay in between. The CDR3 extends over 14 amino acids. Germline CDR1 reads MRHNA; CDR2 reads SNTAGT.

The chain uses TRBV12-5 and TRBJ2-3, with 9 bases identical to TRBD1. CDR3 length: 15 residues. Losses at the gene ends were 0 bases for V and 4 bases for J; bases not matched to a gene: 2. Per the germline V gene, CDR1 is LGHNT and CDR2 is FRNRAP. The CDR3 DNA reads as TGTGCTAGTGGTTTGGTACAGGGGGCATCAGATACGCAGTATTTT. It is translated as CASGLVQGASDTQYF.

A single count supports this clone. This chain connects TRBV28 to TRBJ1-2; D call uncertain. Trimming cost V 4 bases and J 0 bases, with 15 bases left between them. The CDR3 contains 16 residues. Germline V gene data show CDR1 as MDHEN and CDR2 as SYDVKM. The CDR3 region has the DNA TGTGCCAGCAGTTCCGCCCACGTCGGAGCTAACTATGGCTACACCTTC. Translated, it gives CASSSAHVGANYGYTF.

This clone was seen a few times. DNA of the CDR3: TGTGCCAGTAGGACAGGGACAGGCCAAAATTCACCCCTCCACTTT. Protein: CASRTGTGQNSPLHF. The chain couples TRBV19 to TRBJ1-6; TRBD1 aligns across 8 bases. CDR3 length equals 15 residues. V was pared by 6 bases and J by 7 bases, with 8 bases of the junction left unmatched. In germline, CDR1 is LNHDA, CDR2 SQIVND (reference sequence).

This chain connects TRBV24-1 to TRBJ1-3, with D uncertain. The CDR3 loop spans 13 amino acids. Germline loops: CDR1 KGHDR, CDR2 SFDVKD. The V end lost 5 bases, the J end lost 2 bases, and 6 bases lay between the germline ends. The CDR3 reads CATSGTTGNTIYF. CDR3 DNA sequence: TGTGCCACCAGTGGCACTACTGGAAACACCATATATTTT.

This clone appeared a single time. The rearrangement links TRBV6-5 to TRBJ1-2; D is possibly TRBD1 (5 bases). The CDR3 has 13 residues. V dropped 8 bases and J dropped 8 bases, with 18 bases sitting between them. Germline V gives CDR1 MNHEY, CDR2 SVGAGI. The CDR3 loop is CASGRWGSSGYTF. The CDR3 nucleotides are TGTGCCAGCGGCCGCTGGGGGTCGTCCGGCTACACCTTC.

V and J are TRBV16 and TRBJ1-3; D possibly corresponds to TRBD1 (5 bases). The ends were cut back, 6 bases at V and 0 bases at J, with 9 bases in the middle. The CDR3 loop spans 14 amino acids. The germline gives CDR1 KGHSY, CDR2 FQNENV. The DNA of the CDR3 is TGTGCCAGCAGGCCTGACAGCTCTGGAAACACCATATATTTT. It encodes CASRPDSSGNTIYF.

The chain combines TRBV12-3 or TRBV12-4 with TRBJ2-5; D gene uncertain. This CDR3 has 13 amino acids. Trimming took off 5 bases at V and 5 bases at J, with 12 bases between the two ends. Here the CDR3 DNA reads TGTGCCAGCAGTCCCCGGGCCCGCGAGACCCAGTACTTC. This codes for CASSPRARETQYF.